The 25 T cell receptor beta chains listed next were all sequenced from one sample in a study of shared clonotypes between healthy human individuals. Clones were sequenced by immunoSEQ multiplex PCR, and TCRdb holds only the in-frame ones, with some missing. The sample holds hundreds of thousands of clones, about 74% seen once. The sequenced sample consisted of memory CD4+ T cells sorted from blood. Stated subset: CD45RA-negative fraction. These receptors were taken from a woman aged 25 to 39 in good health.

The chain recombines TRBV7-9 with TRBJ2-7; D gene ambiguous. This CDR3 has 13 amino acids. With 4 bases removed from V and 2 bases from J, the gap between germline ends came to 9 bases. CDR1 is SEHNR, CDR2 FQNEAQ, per germline (reference sequence). The CDR3 DNA reads TGTGCCAGCAGCTCGTTGTCACCCTACGAGCAGTACTTC. Protein: CASSSLSPYEQYF.

J is TRBJ2-7 and V is TRBV10-2; no reliable D call. The V gene lost 6 bases and the J gene lost 5 bases, with 8 bases spanning the gap. The CDR3 is 11 amino acids. Germline assignment: CDR1 WSHSY and CDR2 SAAADI. CDR3 nucleotides: TGCGCCAGCAGGGACCGGGACGAGCAGTACTTC. It encodes CASRDRDEQYF.

The V and J genes are TRBV2 and TRBJ2-3, with D possibly called TRBD1 or TRBD2 (5 bases each). The germline V and J ends were trimmed by 5 bases and 9 bases, with 9 bases remaining between them. The V gene's germline CDR1 is SNHLY and CDR2 FYNNEI. The CDR3 covers 11 residues. The CDR3, as DNA: TGTGCCAGCAGTTACGGGGACACGCAGTATTTT. This sequence encodes CASSYGDTQYF.

The genes are TRBV4-1 and TRBJ2-7, with a possible D match to TRBD1 (6 bases). V was cut by 1 base and J by 2 bases, with 15 bases left in between. The CDR3 is made up of 16 amino acids. Germline CDR1 MGHRA, CDR2 YSYEKL. The CDR3 bases are TGCGCCAGCAGCCAAGGAACAGGGCCACCACCCTACGAGCAGTACTTC. Translating gives CASSQGTGPPPYEQYF.

The chain has TRBV6-5 and TRBJ2-1, with 9 bases aligning to TRBD2. In germline, CDR1 is MNHEY, CDR2 SVGAGI. With 7 bases clipped from V and 9 bases from J, the junction kept 13 bases outside the gene matches. The CDR3 is 15 residues long. The CDR3 region is CASKYRPSGNREQFF. CDR3 in DNA: TGTGCCAGCAAATACCGGCCTAGCGGGAATCGTGAGCAGTTCTTC.

In regard to this clone: Other DNA sequences of this sample code for an identical CDR3. The chain uses TRBV6-5 and TRBJ2-7; D possibly corresponds to TRBD1 (5 bases). V was cut by 7 bases and J by 4 bases, with 14 bases left in between. Germline V CDR1 and CDR2: MNHEY, SVGAGI. The CDR3 extends over 13 amino acids. The CDR3 coding sequence is TGTGCCAGCACCCCAGGCACAGGATACGAGCAGTACTTC. Amino acids: CASTPGTGYEQYF.

A single count supports this clone. The rearrangement joins TRBV5-1 to TRBJ1-1; D not certain. The CDR3 has 11 residues. V was shortened by 6 bases and J by 8 bases, with 11 bases between the two germline ends. Germline-derived CDR1 and CDR2 are SGHRS and YFSETQ. DNA of the CDR3: TGCGCCAGCATTGGGAGCGGGGAAGCTTTCTTT. It encodes CASIGSGEAFF.

V is TRBV19 and J is TRBJ2-3; a possible D gene is TRBD2 (5 bases). The CDR3 has 15 amino acids. Between the trimmed V and J ends, which lost 4 bases and 0 bases, there was a span of 11 bases. Germline V CDR1 and CDR2: LNHDA, SQIVND (reference sequence). The CDR3 region has the DNA TGTGCCAGTAGTAGGCGGGTATCTAGCACAGATACGCAGTATTTT. It yields the protein CASSRRVSSTDTQYF.

The rearrangement joins TRBV21-1 to TRBJ2-7; whether TRBD1, the table's D call, matches the DNA was not checked. TRBV21-1 has pseudogene status. This CDR3 has 15 amino acids. The CDR3 spells CASSGRDRNPYEQYF. CDR3 bases: TGTGCCAGCAGCGGCCGGGACAGGAACCCCTACGAGCAGTACTTC.

The chain is built from TRBV5-1 and TRBJ2-1; the D is unclear. Germline assignment: CDR1 SGHRS and CDR2 YFSETQ. Trimming stripped 4 bases from V and 4 bases from J, with 6 bases between. This CDR3 is 12 amino acids long. The CDR3 loop is CASSENYNEQFF. Written as DNA, the CDR3 is TGCGCCAGCAGCGAAAATTACAATGAGCAGTTCTTC.

In nucleotides, the CDR3 is TGCGCCAGCAGCTTGGGGGAATTAGCCCAGAATGAGCAGTTCTTC. This encodes CASSLGELAQNEQFF. The chain recombines TRBV5-1 with TRBJ2-1; D is unresolved. CDR3 length equals 15 residues. Germline CDR1 is SGHRS and CDR2 is YFSETQ. The V and J ends lost 0 bases and 7 bases respectively, with 14 bases between them.

The CDR3 nucleotides are TGTGCCAGCAGATCGTACAGGGGTAATGTTGGAACCATATATTTT. Protein product: CASRSYRGNVGTIYF. The gene calls are TRBV6-5 and TRBJ1-3; 7 bases map to TRBD1. Germline V CDR1 and CDR2: MNHEY, SVGAGI. V dropped 6 bases and J dropped 10; count of bases not matched to a gene: 15. The CDR3 spans 15 residues.

The chain combines TRBV6-6 with TRBJ1-5, with D possibly matching TRBD1 (5 bases). Trimming cost V 6 bases and J 1 base, with 10 bases left between them. The CDR3 length is 14 residues. Germline CDR1 is MNHNY and CDR2 is SVGAGI (reference sequence). CDR3 nucleotide sequence: TGTGCCAGCAGGTCCGGGGGAAGCAATCAGCCCCAGCATTTT. It specifies CASRSGGSNQPQHF.

The V call is TRBV4-1, the J call TRBJ1-5, with no clear D. This CDR3 has 13 amino acids. V shed 1 base and J shed 8 bases, with 9 bases lying between them. From germline, CDR1 is MGHRA and CDR2 YSYEKL. The CDR3 region is CASSQGFGEPQHF. CDR3 coding DNA: TGCGCCAGCAGCCAAGGGTTCGGGGAGCCCCAGCATTTT.

This clone was seen just once. This sequence joins TRBV7-9 and TRBJ1-5; no reliable D call. Trimming shortened V by 2 bases and J by 1 base, and 15 bases separated the two germline ends. The CDR3 has 17 amino acids. CDR1 is SEHNR, CDR2 FQNEAQ, per germline (reference sequence). The CDR3 DNA reads TGTGCCAGCAGCTTATCCTTGCGACCCCTGAGCAATCAGCCCCAGCATTTT. Translated, it gives CASSLSLRPLSNQPQHF.

The gene calls are TRBV28 and TRBJ1-1; D remains unclear. This CDR3 contains 12 residues. V gave up 5 bases and J gave up 2 bases, with 6 bases separating them. Germline V CDR1 and CDR2: MDHEN, SYDVKM. The CDR3 loop is CASSQVNTEAFF. The CDR3 region has the DNA TGTGCCAGCAGTCAAGTAAACACTGAAGCTTTCTTT.

The J gene is TRBJ1-2, the V gene TRBV5-6; D gene ambiguous. Trimming took off 0 bases at V and 1 base at J, with 7 bases between the two ends. The CDR3 contains 14 residues. From germline, CDR1 is SGHDT and CDR2 YYEEEE. The chain's CDR3 is CASSLVQLNYGYTF. In DNA, the CDR3 is TGTGCCAGCAGCTTGGTTCAGCTTAACTATGGCTACACCTTC.

The J gene is TRBJ2-5, the V gene TRBV5-1; D gene ambiguous. Germline V lookup: CDR1 SGHRS, CDR2 YFSETQ. The CDR3 sequence is 13 residues long. With 5 bases removed from V and 5 bases from J, the gap between germline ends came to 13 bases. This CDR3 reads CASRGPMGETQYF. In DNA form, the CDR3 reads TGCGCCAGCAGGGGCCCCATGGGCGAGACCCAGTACTTC.

The rearrangement uses TRBV19 and TRBJ2-3, with D perhaps TRBD2 (6 bases). With 1 base removed from V and 1 base from J, the gap between germline ends came to 15 bases. Germline V gene data show CDR1 as LNHDA and CDR2 as SQIVND (reference sequence). The CDR3 runs 17 residues. The CDR3 spells CASSIAGQAGGTDTQYF. For the CDR3, the DNA is TGTGCCAGTAGTATAGCCGGCCAAGCGGGTGGCACAGATACGCAGTATTTT.

This sequence joins TRBV6-6 and TRBJ1-1, with TRBD1 as a possible D gene (5 bases). The germline gives CDR1 MNHNY, CDR2 SVGAGI (reference sequence). V was trimmed by 1 base and J by 4 bases, leaving 13 bases between them. The CDR3 runs 15 residues. The CDR3 DNA follows: TGTGCCAGCAGTTACTGGGGCCTTGCGGGCACTGAAGCTTTCTTT. Translated, it gives CASSYWGLAGTEAFF.

On this clone: The same CDR3 can be traced to other DNA sequences in this sample. The gene calls are TRBV6-1 and TRBJ1-2; D is ambiguous. This CDR3 region has 13 residues. The V and J ends lost 4 bases and 2 bases respectively, with 8 bases between them. Germline V gene sequence: CDR1 MNHNS, CDR2 SASEGT. The CDR3 loop reads CASSGDGNYGYTF. Here the CDR3 DNA reads TGTGCCAGCAGTGGCGACGGAAACTATGGCTACACCTTC.

The rearrangement joins TRBV11-1 to TRBJ2-1; D is unresolved. The CDR3 consists of 13 residues. Per germline, CDR1 SGHAT and CDR2 FQDESV (reference sequence). V lost 1 base to trimming and J lost 7 bases, with 8 bases between them. CDR3 residues: CASSLDLGNEQFF. The DNA for the CDR3 is TGTGCCAGCAGCTTAGATCTCGGTAATGAGCAGTTCTTC.

V usage is TRBV28 and J usage is TRBJ1-1; no firm D call. Trimming stripped 6 bases from V and 1 base from J, with 6 bases between. Per the germline V gene, CDR1 is MDHEN and CDR2 is SYDVKM. The CDR3 totals 12 residues. The CDR3 protein is CASRSSNTEAFF. CDR3 nucleotides: TGTGCCAGCAGGAGCTCGAACACTGAAGCTTTCTTT. The variable domain in full, completed from reference TRBV28 and TRBJ1-1, reads DVKVTQSSRYLVKRTGEKVFLECVQDMDHENMFWYRQDPGLGLRLIYFSYDVKMKEKGDIPEGYSVSREKKERFSLILESASTNQTSMYLCASRSSNTEAFFGQGTRLTVV.

This clone was observed a single time. This chain links TRBV15 with TRBJ2-1; TRBD2 aligns across 8 bases. CDR1 is LNHNV, CDR2 YYDKDF, per germline (reference sequence). This CDR3 region has 14 residues. Germline trimming cut 5 bases from V and 5 bases from J; bases unmatched to any gene: 5. The CDR3 DNA follows: TGTGCCACCAGCGCGGGGGGAGACAACAATGAGCAGTTCTTC. This gives the protein CATSAGGDNNEQFF.

V and J are TRBV25-1 and TRBJ2-7; the D is unclear. Trimming stripped 1 base from V and 7 bases from J, with 11 bases between. The CDR3 loop spans 13 amino acids. Germline-derived CDR1 and CDR2 are MGHDK and SYGVNS. CDR3 residues: CASSELKLEEQYF. The DNA of the CDR3 is TGTGCCAGCAGTGAATTAAAACTGGAGGAGCAGTACTTC.